Below are 27 T cell receptor beta chains sequenced from a single sample in a study of shared clonotypes between healthy human individuals. Method: immunoSEQ multiplex PCR; TCRdb's copy keeps in-frame clones and lacks some. The repertoire has 600,000 to 700,000 clones, approximately 73% of them found once; the top ten carry under 2%. The sequencing input was memory CD4+ T cells sorted from blood. The subset: CD45RA-negative fraction. These receptors all come from a woman younger than 45 in good health.

The rearrangement joins TRBV18 to TRBJ1-1, with a weak D call TRBD1 (5 bases). CDR3 length equals 15 residues. The germline CDR1 and CDR2 sequences are KGHSH and LQKENI. V dropped 4 bases and J dropped 0 bases, with 12 bases sitting between them. CDR3: CASSLKTDMNTEAFF. CDR3 sequence (DNA): TGTGCCAGCTCACTTAAGACAGATATGAACACTGAAGCTTTCTTT.

This clone has just a few counts. The CDR3 coding sequence is TGTGCCAGTAGCCCGAGAGGACAGGGGGGGGAGACCCAGTACTTC. Amino acids: CASSPRGQGGETQYF. This chain joins TRBV19 and TRBJ2-5, with TRBD1 matching over 10 bases. This CDR3 is 15 amino acids long. V was clipped by 6 bases and J by 5 bases; unmatched bases: 9. CDR1 is LNHDA, CDR2 SQIVND, per germline (reference sequence).

V is TRBV6-6 and J is TRBJ2-5; 7 positions match TRBD1. The germline V gene encodes CDR1 MNHNY and CDR2 SVGAGI (reference sequence). Germline trimming cut 7 bases from V and 0 bases from J; bases unmatched to any gene: 5. The CDR3 is 14 residues long. The CDR3 region is CASKRGQNQETQYF. The CDR3 DNA is TGTGCCAGCAAGAGGGGACAGAACCAAGAGACCCAGTACTTC.

This clone was seen many times. The chain has TRBV29-1 and TRBJ2-3; a weak D match, TRBD1 (7 bases). CDR3 length equals 14 residues. V was cut by 6 bases and J by 1 base, with 14 bases left in between. Germline CDR1 and CDR2: SQVTM and ANQGSEA. CDR3 coding DNA: TGCAGCGTGACCCAGGGGGGTGGCACAGATACGCAGTATTTT. Protein product: CSVTQGGGTDTQYF.

The chain is built from TRBV18 and TRBJ1-5; possible D gene TRBD1, 6 bases. CDR3 length: 16 amino acids. Germline V CDR1 and CDR2: KGHSH, LQKENI. The V gene lost 3 bases and the J gene lost 4 bases, with 16 bases spanning the gap. CDR3 DNA: TGTGCCAGCTCACCTCCGACAGGAGACAGGAATCAGCCCCAGCATTTT. This encodes CASSPPTGDRNQPQHF.

As for this clone: The same CDR3 can be traced to other DNA sequences in this sample. The rearrangement joins TRBV28 to TRBJ2-7; D unresolved. Germline V gene data show CDR1 as MDHEN and CDR2 as SYDVKM. This CDR3 region has 12 residues. The V and J ends lost 7 bases and 2 bases respectively, with 9 bases between them. CDR3 nucleotides: TGTGCCAGCACACCTGGAGCCTACGAGCAGTACTTC. Its translation is CASTPGAYEQYF.

V usage is TRBV6-1 and J usage is TRBJ2-7, with TRBD2 identical over 7 bases. Germline V CDR1 and CDR2: MNHNS, SASEGT. This CDR3 is 13 amino acids long. The J segment lost 6 bases and the V segment lost 5 bases, leaving 7 bases of the junction unmatched. CDR3 bases: TGTGCCAGCAGTTCTAGCGGAGACCGCGAGCAGTACTTC. Its protein product is CASSSSGDREQYF.

This clone was seen at least ten times. The V call is TRBV7-8, the J call TRBJ2-7; TRBD1 matches at 9 bases. Germline CDR1 and CDR2: SGHVS and FQNEAQ. CDR3 length: 14 residues. V lost 5 bases and J lost 4; bases outside the gene matches: 6. CDR3 in DNA: TGTGCCAGCAGCCTACAGGGGGCTTCGTACGAGCAGTACTTC. Translated, it gives CASSLQGASYEQYF.

CDR3 protein: CASSLLTPSNQPQHF. The CDR3 DNA sequence: TGTGCCAGCAGTTTACTCACACCGTCCAATCAGCCCCAGCATTTT. The genes are TRBV28 and TRBJ1-5; no definite D call. The CDR3 covers 15 residues. Germline V gene lookup returns CDR1 MDHEN and CDR2 SYDVKM. V was clipped by 2 bases and J by 3 bases, with 11 bases between them. The full variable domain, rest sourced from reference TRBV28 and TRBJ1-5, is DVKVTQSSRYLVKRTGEKVFLECVQDMDHENMFWYRQDPGLGLRLIYFSYDVKMKEKGDIPEGYSVSREKKERFSLILESASTNQTSMYLCASSLLTPSNQPQHFGDGTRLSIL.

In this sample, this clone turned up a few times. The chain joins TRBV5-1 to TRBJ1-1; D is unclear. The length of the CDR3 is 16 residues. Germline loops: CDR1 SGHRS, CDR2 YFSETQ. Trimming cost V 2 bases and J 7 bases, with 21 bases left between them. The CDR3 sequence is CASSLDEGALVYEAFF. CDR3 bases: TGCGCCAGCAGCTTAGATGAGGGAGCTCTTGTCTATGAAGCTTTCTTT. Combining the CDR3 with reference TRBV5-1 and TRBJ1-1 gives the whole variable domain KAGVTQTPRYLIKTRGQQVTLSCSPISGHRSVSWYQQTPGQGLQFLFEYFSETQRNKGNFPGRFSGRQFSNSRSEMNVSTLELGDSALYLCASSLDEGALVYEAFFGQGTRLTVV.

The V call is TRBV6-1, the J call TRBJ2-1; D may be TRBD2 (5 bases). Trimming shortened V by 7 bases and J by 0 bases, and 13 bases separated the two germline ends. Germline loops: CDR1 MNHNS, CDR2 SASEGT. This CDR3 is built from 15 residues. The DNA of the CDR3 is TGTGCCAGCACCGAAGCGGCCCGCTCCTACAATGAGCAGTTCTTC. It yields the protein CASTEAARSYNEQFF.

The chain combines TRBV10-3 with TRBJ1-2; D might be TRBD1 (5 bases). The CDR3 spans 13 residues. V was clipped by 2 bases and J by 5 bases, with 9 bases between them. The germline V gene encodes CDR1 ENHRY and CDR2 SYGVKD. CDR3 sequence: CAISETTVYGYTF. The DNA of the CDR3 is TGTGCCATCAGTGAGACGACAGTGTATGGCTACACCTTC.

This chain joins TRBV18 and TRBJ1-5, with 7 bases fitting TRBD1. This CDR3 has 15 residues. V lost 5 bases to trimming and J lost 5 bases; unmatched junction nucleotides: 9. Germline CDR1 and CDR2: KGHSH and LQKENI. CDR3 sequence: CASSATDRTDQPQHF. The DNA of the CDR3 is TGTGCCAGCTCAGCCACGGACAGGACGGATCAGCCCCAGCATTTT.

This chain links TRBV14 with TRBJ2-3; D may be TRBD2 (6 bases). CDR3 length: 15 residues. With 4 bases removed from V and 2 bases from J, the gap between germline ends came to 13 bases. Germline lookup yields CDR1 SGHDN and CDR2 FVKESK. DNA of the CDR3: TGTGCCAGCAGCCCAGGCGGGGAGATCACAGATACGCAGTATTTT. It specifies CASSPGGEITDTQYF.

The chain has TRBV20-1 and TRBJ2-5; possibly TRBD1 or TRBD2 for D (6 bases each). The germline V gene has CDR1 DFQATT and CDR2 SNEGSKA (reference sequence). This CDR3 spans 11 amino acids. Trimming cost V 0 bases and J 10 bases, with 9 bases left between them. The CDR3 loop reads CSARDRGLQYF. DNA of the CDR3: TGCAGTGCTAGAGATCGGGGGCTCCAGTACTTC.

This clone was counted only a few times. Additional DNA sequences in this sample encode the identical CDR3. The chain recombines TRBV7-2 with TRBJ1-4; 7 nucleotides align to TRBD1. The trim removed 5 bases at V and 8 bases at J, leaving 2 bases unmatched. This CDR3 has 12 amino acids. The germline V gene has CDR1 SGHTA and CDR2 FQGNSA. Written as DNA, the CDR3 is TGTGCCAGCAGCCCGGACAGGGAAAAACTGTTTTTT. Its translation: CASSPDREKLFF.

This sequence joins TRBV28 and TRBJ2-5, with 14 bases fitting TRBD2. The J call may be faulty, since TRBJ2-7 better matches the DNA end. The germline V gene encodes CDR1 MDHEN and CDR2 SYDVKM. The CDR3 length is 18 residues. DNA for the CDR3: TGTGCCAGCAGTTCCGTTACCGGGACTAGCGGGGGACGCTACGAGCAGTACTTC. Protein sequence: CASSSVTGTSGGRYEQYF.

This sequence joins TRBV19 and TRBJ1-5; possibly TRBD1 for D (5 bases). V was shortened by 4 bases and J by 5 bases, with 12 bases between the two germline ends. This CDR3 contains 14 residues. Germline-derived CDR1 and CDR2 are LNHDA and SQIVND (reference sequence). The DNA for the CDR3 is TGTGCCAGTAGTACGGACACCAAGTATCAGCCCCAGCATTTT. This translates into CASSTDTKYQPQHF.

On this clone: Other DNA sequences in this sample translate to the same CDR3. The rearrangement links TRBV6-6 to TRBJ2-7; D gene ambiguous. With 2 bases removed from V and 2 bases from J, the gap between germline ends came to 7 bases. From germline, CDR1 is MNHNY and CDR2 SVGAGI (reference sequence). The CDR3 runs to 13 residues. The CDR3 nucleotides read TGTGCCAGCAGTTACAGGGAAACCTACGAGCAGTACTTC. Its protein product is CASSYRETYEQYF.

V usage is TRBV28 and J usage is TRBJ1-5; D possibly corresponds to TRBD1 (5 bases). V was cut by 6 bases and J by 5 bases, with 11 bases left in between. The CDR3 length is 13 residues. Germline V gives CDR1 MDHEN, CDR2 SYDVKM. The CDR3 is CASSPGIYQPQHF. DNA for the CDR3: TGTGCCAGCAGCCCAGGGATTTATCAGCCCCAGCATTTT.

This sequence joins TRBV10-3 and TRBJ2-3, with D maybe TRBD2 (6 bases). CDR3 length: 16 residues. Trimming removed 3 bases at V and 0 bases at J, with 13 bases between. Germline CDR1 and CDR2: ENHRY and SYGVKD. CDR3 loop: CAISDPVGGSTDTQYF. The CDR3 nucleotides are TGTGCCATCAGTGACCCCGTCGGGGGTAGCACAGATACGCAGTATTTT.

The rearrangement joins TRBV7-9 to TRBJ2-7, with 9 nucleotides matching TRBD2. The trim removed 3 bases at V and 7 bases at J, leaving 7 bases unmatched. The germline CDR1 and CDR2 sequences are SEHNR and FQNEAQ (reference sequence). The CDR3 loop spans 14 amino acids. The CDR3 region is CASSFAGGRPEQYF. DNA of the CDR3: TGTGCCAGCAGCTTTGCGGGAGGGCGGCCGGAGCAGTACTTC.

The chain recombines TRBV10-2 with TRBJ2-3; D remains ambiguous. This CDR3 has 12 amino acids. The germline V gene encodes CDR1 WSHSY and CDR2 SAAADI. V shed 3 bases and J shed 3 bases, with 4 bases lying between them. The CDR3 sequence is CASSDGTDTQYF. The CDR3 coding sequence is TGCGCCAGCAGTGACGGGACAGATACGCAGTATTTT.

V gene TRBV6-5 combines with J gene TRBJ2-1, with a possible D match to TRBD2 (5 bases). This CDR3 spans 14 amino acids. Trimming stripped 5 bases from V and 8 bases from J, with 16 bases between. Germline-derived CDR1 and CDR2 are MNHEY and SVGAGI. Written as DNA, the CDR3 is TGTGCCAGCAGTGCTATAGGACTGTCACATGAGCAGTTCTTC. Protein product: CASSAIGLSHEQFF.

This clone was detected many times. The chain joins TRBV28 to TRBJ1-2, with D unresolved. Germline lookup yields CDR1 MDHEN and CDR2 SYDVKM. Trimming took off 3 bases at V and 7 bases at J, with 9 bases between the two ends. The CDR3 has 12 residues. CDR3 nucleotides: TGTGCCAGCAGTTTTATGGGTTCTGGCTACACCTTC. It translates to CASSFMGSGYTF.

For this clone: A read error may be the cause here, since a much bigger clone is one base away. V usage is TRBV7-2 and J usage is TRBJ2-1; possible D gene TRBD2, 6 bases. The CDR3 totals 15 residues. V lost 3 bases and J lost 0, with 9 bases in between. Germline values: CDR1 SGHTA, CDR2 FQGNSA. The chain's CDR3 is CASSFSGSSYNEQFF. The CDR3 DNA sequence: TGTGCCAGCAGCTTTAGCGGATCCTCCTACAATGAGCAGTTCTTC.

The rearrangement links TRBV2 to TRBJ2-1, with 11 bases identical to TRBD2. From germline, CDR1 is SNHLY and CDR2 FYNNEI. Trimming at V came to 8 bases and at J to 4 bases, leaving 13 bases not matched to a gene. CDR3 size: 17 residues. The CDR3 spells CASPSRRSGRGYNEQFF. In nucleotides, the CDR3 is TGTGCCAGCCCCTCCCGACGTAGCGGGAGGGGGTACAATGAGCAGTTCTTC.